This T cell receptor (beta chain) is drawn from a study of cytomegalovirus exposure and HLA in healthy donors. Points from the study as a whole: When presence/absence was analysed, sequencing depth was taken to be roughly uniform across donors.

On this clone itself: Its antigen is undetermined.

Germline V gives CDR1 WSHSY, CDR2 SAAADI. The V end was cut by 0 bases, the J end by 4 bases, with 16 bases between. The CDR3 consists of 16 residues. Primers: 60 Vbeta forward and 13 Jbeta reverse. Sequencing used immunoSEQ multiplex PCR; TCRdb keeps in-frame clones, though not all of them. The table includes 45,000 to 75,000 clones, approximately 70% detected once. This chain links TRBV10-2 with TRBJ2-7, with a weak D call TRBD1 (6 bases). The sequenced material came from PBMCs. This sequence originates from a woman aged 55-70 years in good health and CMV-seropositive. This CDR3 is CASSESRGGAGYEQYF. DNA of the CDR3: TGCGCCAGCAGTGAGTCCCGAGGGGGAGCCGGGTACGAGCAGTACTTC.